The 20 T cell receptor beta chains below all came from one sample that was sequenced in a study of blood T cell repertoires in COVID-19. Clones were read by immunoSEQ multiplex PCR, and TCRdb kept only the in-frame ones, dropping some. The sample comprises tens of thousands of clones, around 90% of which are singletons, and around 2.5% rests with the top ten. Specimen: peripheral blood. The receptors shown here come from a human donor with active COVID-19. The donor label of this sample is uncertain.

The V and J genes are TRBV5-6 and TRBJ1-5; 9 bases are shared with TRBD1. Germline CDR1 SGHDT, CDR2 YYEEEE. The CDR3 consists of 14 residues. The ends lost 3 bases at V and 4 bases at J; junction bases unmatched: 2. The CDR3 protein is CASSSGTGNQPQHF. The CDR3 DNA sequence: TGTGCCAGCAGCTCGGGGACAGGGAATCAGCCCCAGCATTTT.

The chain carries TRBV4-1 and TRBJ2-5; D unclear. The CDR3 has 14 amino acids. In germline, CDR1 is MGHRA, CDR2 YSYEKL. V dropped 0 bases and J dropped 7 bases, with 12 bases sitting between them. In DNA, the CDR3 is TGCGCCAGCAGCCAAGAGGGCCTGGTGTGGACCCAGTACTTC. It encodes CASSQEGLVWTQYF.

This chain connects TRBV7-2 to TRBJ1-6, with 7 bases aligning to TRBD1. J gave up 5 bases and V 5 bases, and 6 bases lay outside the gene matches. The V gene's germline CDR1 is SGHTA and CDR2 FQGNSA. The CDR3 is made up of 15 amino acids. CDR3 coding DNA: TGTGCCAGCAGCCCGGACAGGACGGATAATTCACCCCTCCACTTT. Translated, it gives CASSPDRTDNSPLHF.

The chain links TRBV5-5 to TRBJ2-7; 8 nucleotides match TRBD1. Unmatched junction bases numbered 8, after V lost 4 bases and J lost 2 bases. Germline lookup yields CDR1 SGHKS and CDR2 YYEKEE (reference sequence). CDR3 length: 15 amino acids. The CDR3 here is CASSLGTGITYEQYF. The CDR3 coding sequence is TGTGCCAGCAGCCTAGGGACAGGAATAACCTACGAGCAGTACTTC.

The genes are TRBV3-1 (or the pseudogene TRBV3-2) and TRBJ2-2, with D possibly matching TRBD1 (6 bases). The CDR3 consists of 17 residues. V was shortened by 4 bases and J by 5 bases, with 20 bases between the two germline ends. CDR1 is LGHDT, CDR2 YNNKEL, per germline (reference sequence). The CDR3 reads CASSRRIRGKGTGELFF. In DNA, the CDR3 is TGTGCCAGCAGCCGGCGTATAAGGGGGAAGGGGACCGGGGAGCTGTTTTTT.

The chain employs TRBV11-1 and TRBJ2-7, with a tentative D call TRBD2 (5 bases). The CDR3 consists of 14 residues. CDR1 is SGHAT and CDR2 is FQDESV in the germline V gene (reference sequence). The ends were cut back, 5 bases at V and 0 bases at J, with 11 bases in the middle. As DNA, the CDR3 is TGTGCCAGCAGCAGGTCGGAGGTCTCCTACGAGCAGTACTTC. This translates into CASSRSEVSYEQYF.

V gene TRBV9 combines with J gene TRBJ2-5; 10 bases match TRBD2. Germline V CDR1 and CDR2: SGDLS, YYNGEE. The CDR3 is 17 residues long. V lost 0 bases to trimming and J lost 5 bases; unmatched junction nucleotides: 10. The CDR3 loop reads CASSVDAAGGLGETQYF. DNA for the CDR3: TGTGCCAGCAGCGTAGACGCAGCGGGGGGGCTTGGGGAGACCCAGTACTTC.

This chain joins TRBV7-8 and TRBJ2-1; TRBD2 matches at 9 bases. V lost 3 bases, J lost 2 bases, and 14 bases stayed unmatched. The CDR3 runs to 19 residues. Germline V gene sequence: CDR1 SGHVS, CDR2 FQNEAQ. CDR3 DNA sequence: TGTGCCAGCAGCTTGCCGCGGCGGGGGGGCCCGAACCCCTACAATGAGCAGTTCTTC. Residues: CASSLPRRGGPNPYNEQFF.

The CDR3 sequence: CASSYPGGGSSYNEQFF. CDR3 nucleotide sequence: TGTGCCAGCAGCTATCCAGGGGGCGGGAGCTCCTACAATGAGCAGTTCTTC. This sequence joins TRBV14 and TRBJ2-1; D is possibly TRBD1 (8 bases). Per germline, CDR1 SGHDN and CDR2 FVKESK. The V end lost 5 bases, the J end lost 0 bases, and 17 bases lay between the germline ends. This CDR3 comprises 17 residues.

This CDR3 is CASGSIADTQYF. CDR3 bases: TGTGCCAGTGGTAGTATCGCAGATACGCAGTATTTT. The V and J genes are TRBV19 and TRBJ2-3; D uncertain. Germline assignment: CDR1 LNHDA and CDR2 SQIVND (reference sequence). The V end was cut by 8 bases, the J end by 4 bases, with 10 bases between. The CDR3 totals 12 residues.

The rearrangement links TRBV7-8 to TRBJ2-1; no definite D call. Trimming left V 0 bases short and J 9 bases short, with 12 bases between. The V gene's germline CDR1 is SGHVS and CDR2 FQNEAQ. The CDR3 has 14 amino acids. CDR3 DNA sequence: TGTGCCAGCAGCTTAGCGCGTCCCGGTAGTGAGCAGTTCTTC. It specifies CASSLARPGSEQFF.

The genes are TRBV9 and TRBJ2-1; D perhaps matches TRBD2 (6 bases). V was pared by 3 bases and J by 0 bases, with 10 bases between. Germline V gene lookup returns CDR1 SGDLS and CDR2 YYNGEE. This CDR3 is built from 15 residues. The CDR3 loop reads CASSEKTSSYNEQFF. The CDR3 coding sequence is TGTGCCAGCAGCGAAAAGACTAGCTCCTACAATGAGCAGTTCTTC.

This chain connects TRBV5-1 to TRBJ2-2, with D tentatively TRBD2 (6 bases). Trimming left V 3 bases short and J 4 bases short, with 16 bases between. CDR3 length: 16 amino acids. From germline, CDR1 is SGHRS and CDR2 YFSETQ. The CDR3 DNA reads TGCGCCAGCAGCTCCGGATCGCGGGGCGGCACCGGGGAGCTGTTTTTT. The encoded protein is CASSSGSRGGTGELFF.

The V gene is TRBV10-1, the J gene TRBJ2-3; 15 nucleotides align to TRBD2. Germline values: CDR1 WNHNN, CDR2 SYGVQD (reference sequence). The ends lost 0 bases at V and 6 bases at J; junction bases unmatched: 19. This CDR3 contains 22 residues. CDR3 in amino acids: CASSESATSPRTSGGAADTQYF. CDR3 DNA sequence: TGCGCCAGCAGTGAGTCGGCCACCTCCCCCCGGACTAGCGGGGGGGCCGCGGATACGCAGTATTTT.

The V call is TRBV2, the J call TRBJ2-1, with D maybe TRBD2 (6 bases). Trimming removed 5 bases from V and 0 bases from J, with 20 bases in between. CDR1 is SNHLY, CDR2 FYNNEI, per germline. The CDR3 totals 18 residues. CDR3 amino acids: CASSKTRPGVSSYNEQFF. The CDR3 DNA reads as TGTGCCAGCAGTAAAACCCGACCGGGGGTTAGCTCCTACAATGAGCAGTTCTTC.

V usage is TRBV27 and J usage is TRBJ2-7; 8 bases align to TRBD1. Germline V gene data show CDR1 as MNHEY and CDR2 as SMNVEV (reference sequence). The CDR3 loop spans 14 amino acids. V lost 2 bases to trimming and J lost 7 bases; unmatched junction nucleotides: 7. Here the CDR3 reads CASSLVAGGREQYF. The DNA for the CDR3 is TGTGCCAGCAGTTTAGTGGCAGGGGGCAGAGAGCAGTACTTC.

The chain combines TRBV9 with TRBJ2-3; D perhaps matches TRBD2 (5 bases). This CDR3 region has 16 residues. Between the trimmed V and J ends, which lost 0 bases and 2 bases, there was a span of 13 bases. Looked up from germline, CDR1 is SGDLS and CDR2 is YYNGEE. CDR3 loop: CASSVVDSPATDTQYF. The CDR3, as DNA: TGTGCCAGCAGCGTAGTGGACTCTCCCGCCACAGATACGCAGTATTTT.

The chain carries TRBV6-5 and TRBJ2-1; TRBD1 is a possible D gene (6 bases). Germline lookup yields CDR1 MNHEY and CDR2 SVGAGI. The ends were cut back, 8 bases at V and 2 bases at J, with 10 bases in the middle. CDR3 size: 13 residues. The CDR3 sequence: CASGGRTYNEQFF. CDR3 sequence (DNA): TGTGCCAGCGGGGGCCGCACCTACAATGAGCAGTTCTTC.

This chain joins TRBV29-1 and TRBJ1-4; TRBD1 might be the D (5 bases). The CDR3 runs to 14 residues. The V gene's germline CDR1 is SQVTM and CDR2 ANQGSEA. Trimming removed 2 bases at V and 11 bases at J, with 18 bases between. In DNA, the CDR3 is TGCAGCGTTGAATTTAATTTAGGGGAGGCCAAACTGTTTTTT. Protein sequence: CSVEFNLGEAKLFF. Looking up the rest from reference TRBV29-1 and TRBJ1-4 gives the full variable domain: SAVISQKPSRDICQRGTSLTIQCQVDSQVTMMFWYRQQPGQSLTLIATANQGSEATYESGFVIDKFPISRPNLTFSTLTVSNMSPEDSSIYLCSVEFNLGEAKLFFGSGTQLSVL.

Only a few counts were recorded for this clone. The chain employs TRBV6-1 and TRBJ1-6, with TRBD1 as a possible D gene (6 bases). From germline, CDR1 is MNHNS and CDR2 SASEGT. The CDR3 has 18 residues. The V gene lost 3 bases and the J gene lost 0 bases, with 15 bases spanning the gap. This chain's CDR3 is CASSEGTPISSYNSPLHF. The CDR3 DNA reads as TGTGCCAGCAGTGAGGGGACACCGATAAGCTCCTATAATTCACCCCTCCACTTT.